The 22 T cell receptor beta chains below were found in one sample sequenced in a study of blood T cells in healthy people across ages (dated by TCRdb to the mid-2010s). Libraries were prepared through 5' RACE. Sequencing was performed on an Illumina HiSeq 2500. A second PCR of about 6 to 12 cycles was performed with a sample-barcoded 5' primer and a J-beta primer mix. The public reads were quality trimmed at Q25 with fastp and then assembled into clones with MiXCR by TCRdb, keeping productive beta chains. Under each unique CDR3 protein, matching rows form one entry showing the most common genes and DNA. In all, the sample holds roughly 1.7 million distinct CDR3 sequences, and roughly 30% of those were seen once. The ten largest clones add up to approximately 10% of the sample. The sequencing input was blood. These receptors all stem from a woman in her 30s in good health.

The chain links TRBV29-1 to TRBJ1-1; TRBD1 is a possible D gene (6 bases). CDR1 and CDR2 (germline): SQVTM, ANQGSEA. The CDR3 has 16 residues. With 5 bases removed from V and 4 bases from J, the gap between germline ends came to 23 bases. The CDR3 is CSVRSRGPHSSTEAFF. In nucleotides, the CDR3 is TGCAGCGTTAGATCCAGGGGCCCTCACTCGAGCACTGAAGCTTTCTTT.

In nucleotides, the CDR3 is TGCACCAGCAGCCAAGATTGGGGACTAGGGGGTAGGGATACGCAGTATTTT. Amino acid sequence: CTSSQDWGLGGRDTQYF. This sequence joins TRBV1 and TRBJ2-3; the table's D call, TRBD2, has no DNA check behind it. TRBV1 is annotated as a pseudogene. The CDR3 spans 17 residues.

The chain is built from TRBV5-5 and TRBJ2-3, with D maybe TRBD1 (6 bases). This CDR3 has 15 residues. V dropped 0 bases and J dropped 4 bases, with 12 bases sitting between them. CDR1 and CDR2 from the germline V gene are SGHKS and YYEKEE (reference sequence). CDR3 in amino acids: CASSLAPTGSDTQYF. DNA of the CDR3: TGTGCCAGCAGCTTGGCGCCCACAGGGTCAGATACGCAGTATTTT.

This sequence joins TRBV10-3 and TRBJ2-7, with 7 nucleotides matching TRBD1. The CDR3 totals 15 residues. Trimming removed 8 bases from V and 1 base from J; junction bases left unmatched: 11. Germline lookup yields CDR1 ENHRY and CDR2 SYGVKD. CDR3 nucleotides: TGTGCCATCTCGCGCGACAGGGCTACTTCCTACGAGCAGTACTTC. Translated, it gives CAISRDRATSYEQYF.

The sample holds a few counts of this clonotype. In nucleotides, the CDR3 is TGTGCCAGCAGTTCCTCCAGCCAAATGAACACTGAAGCTTTCTTT. It encodes CASSSSSQMNTEAFF. The V call is TRBV12-3 or TRBV12-4, the J call TRBJ1-1; D unclear. Trimming took off 4 bases at V and 0 bases at J, with 12 bases between the two ends. This CDR3 is 15 amino acids long.

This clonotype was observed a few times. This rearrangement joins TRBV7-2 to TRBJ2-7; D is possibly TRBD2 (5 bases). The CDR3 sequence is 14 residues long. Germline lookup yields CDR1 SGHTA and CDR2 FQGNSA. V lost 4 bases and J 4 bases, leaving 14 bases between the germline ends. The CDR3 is CASSSRAYGYEQYF. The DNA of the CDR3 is TGTGCCAGCAGCTCGAGGGCCTACGGTTACGAGCAGTACTTC.

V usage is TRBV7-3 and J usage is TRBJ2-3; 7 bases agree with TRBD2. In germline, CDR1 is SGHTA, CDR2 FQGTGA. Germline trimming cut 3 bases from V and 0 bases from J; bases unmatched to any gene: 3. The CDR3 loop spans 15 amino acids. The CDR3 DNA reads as TGTGCCAGCAGCTTCTCGGGACTAAGCACAGATACGCAGTATTTT. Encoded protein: CASSFSGLSTDTQYF. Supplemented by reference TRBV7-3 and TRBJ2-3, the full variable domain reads GAGVSQTPSNKVTEKGKYVELRCDPISGHTALYWYRQSLGQGPEFLIYFQGTGAADDSGLPNDRFFAVRPEGSVSTLKIQRTERGDSAVYLCASSFSGLSTDTQYFGPGTRLTVL.

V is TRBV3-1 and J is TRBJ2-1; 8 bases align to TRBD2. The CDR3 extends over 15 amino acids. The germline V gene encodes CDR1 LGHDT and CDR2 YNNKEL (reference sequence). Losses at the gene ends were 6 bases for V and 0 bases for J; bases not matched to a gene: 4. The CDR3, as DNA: TGTGCCAGCAGATGGAGCGGGAGCTCCTACAATGAGCAGTTCTTC. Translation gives CASRWSGSSYNEQFF.

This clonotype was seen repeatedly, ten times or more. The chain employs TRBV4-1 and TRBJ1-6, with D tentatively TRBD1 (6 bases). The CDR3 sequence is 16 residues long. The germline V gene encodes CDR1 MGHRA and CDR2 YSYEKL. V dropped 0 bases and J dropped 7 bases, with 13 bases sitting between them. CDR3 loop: CASSQDSAQGNSPLHF. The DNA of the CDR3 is TGCGCCAGCAGCCAAGATTCGGCGCAGGGGAATTCACCCCTCCACTTT.

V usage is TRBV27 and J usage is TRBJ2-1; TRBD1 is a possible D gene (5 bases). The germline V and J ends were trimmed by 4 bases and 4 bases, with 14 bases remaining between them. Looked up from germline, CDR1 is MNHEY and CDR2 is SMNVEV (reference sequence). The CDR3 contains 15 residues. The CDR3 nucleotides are TGTGCCAGCAGTTCGGACAAGTTGTTTTACAATGAGCAGTTCTTC. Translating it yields CASSSDKLFYNEQFF.

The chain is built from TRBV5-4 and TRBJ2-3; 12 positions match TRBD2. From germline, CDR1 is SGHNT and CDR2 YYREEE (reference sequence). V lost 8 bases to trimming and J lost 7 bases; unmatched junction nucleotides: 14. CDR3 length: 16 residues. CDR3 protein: CASSDPTSGSSHTQYF. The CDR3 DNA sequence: TGTGCCAGTAGCGACCCGACTAGCGGGAGTTCCCATACGCAGTATTTT. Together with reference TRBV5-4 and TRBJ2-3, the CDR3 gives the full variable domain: ETGVTQSPTHLIKTRGQQVTLRCSSQSGHNTVSWYQQALGQGPQFIFQYYREEENGRGNFPPRFSGLQFPNYSSELNVNALELDDSALYLCASSDPTSGSSHTQYFGPGTRLTVL.

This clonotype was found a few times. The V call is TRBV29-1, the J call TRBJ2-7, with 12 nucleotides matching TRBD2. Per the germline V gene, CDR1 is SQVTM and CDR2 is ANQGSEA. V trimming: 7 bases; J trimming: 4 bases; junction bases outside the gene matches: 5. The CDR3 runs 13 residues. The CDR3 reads CSATGLAGYEQYF. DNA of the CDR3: TGCAGCGCTACAGGACTAGCGGGGTACGAGCAGTACTTC.

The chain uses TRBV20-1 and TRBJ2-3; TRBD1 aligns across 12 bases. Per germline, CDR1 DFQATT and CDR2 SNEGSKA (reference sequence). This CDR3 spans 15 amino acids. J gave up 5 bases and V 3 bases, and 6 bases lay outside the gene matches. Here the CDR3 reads CSASWDRGRKDTQYF. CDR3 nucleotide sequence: TGCAGTGCTAGTTGGGACAGGGGGCGAAAAGATACGCAGTATTTT.

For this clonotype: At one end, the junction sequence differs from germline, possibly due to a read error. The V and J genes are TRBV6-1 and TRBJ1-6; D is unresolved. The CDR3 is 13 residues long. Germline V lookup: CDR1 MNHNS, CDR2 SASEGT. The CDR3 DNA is TGTGCCAGCAACCCTCAATATAGTTCACCCCTCCACTTT. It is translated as CASNPQYSSPLHF.

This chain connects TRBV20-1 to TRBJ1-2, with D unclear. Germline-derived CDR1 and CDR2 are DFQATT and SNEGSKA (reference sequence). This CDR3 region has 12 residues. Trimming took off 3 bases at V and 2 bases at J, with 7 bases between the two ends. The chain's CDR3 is CSASRANYGYTF. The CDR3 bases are TGCAGTGCTAGTCGGGCGAACTATGGCTACACCTTC.

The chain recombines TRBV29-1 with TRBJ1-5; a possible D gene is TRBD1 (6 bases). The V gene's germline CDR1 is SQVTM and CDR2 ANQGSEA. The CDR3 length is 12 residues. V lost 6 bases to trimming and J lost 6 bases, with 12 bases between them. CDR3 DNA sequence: TGCAGCGTCTACAGGGAAGGTCAGCCCCAGCATTTT. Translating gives CSVYREGQPQHF.

This CDR3 is CASSRGTEPGGYTF. The CDR3 bases are TGTGCCAGCAGCCGAGGGACAGAACCGGGAGGCTACACCTTC. V gene TRBV7-3 combines with J gene TRBJ1-2; TRBD1 matches 7 bases. The germline gives CDR1 SGHTA, CDR2 FQGTGA. After removal of 5 bases from V and 8 bases from J, the junction contained 11 bases not matched to a gene. This CDR3 comprises 14 residues.

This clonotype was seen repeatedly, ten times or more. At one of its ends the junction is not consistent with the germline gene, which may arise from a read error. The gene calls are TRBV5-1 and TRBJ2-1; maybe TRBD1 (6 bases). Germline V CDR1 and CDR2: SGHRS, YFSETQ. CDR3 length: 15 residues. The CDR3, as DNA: TGTGCCAGCAGTTCGGACAGTTCCTCCTACAATGAGCAGTTCTTC. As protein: CASSSDSSSYNEQFF.

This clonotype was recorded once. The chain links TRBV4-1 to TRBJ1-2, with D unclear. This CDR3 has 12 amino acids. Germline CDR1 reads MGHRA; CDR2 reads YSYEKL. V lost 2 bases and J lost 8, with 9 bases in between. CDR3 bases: TGCGCCAGCAGCCAATCGGGGAACGGCTACACCTTC. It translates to CASSQSGNGYTF.

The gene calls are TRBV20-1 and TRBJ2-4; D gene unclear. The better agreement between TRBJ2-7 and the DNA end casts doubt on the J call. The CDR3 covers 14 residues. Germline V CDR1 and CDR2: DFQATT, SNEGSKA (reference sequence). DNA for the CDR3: TGCAGTGCTAGACTAGGGTTTGCGCGCGTCGAGCAGTACTTC. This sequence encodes CSARLGFARVEQYF.

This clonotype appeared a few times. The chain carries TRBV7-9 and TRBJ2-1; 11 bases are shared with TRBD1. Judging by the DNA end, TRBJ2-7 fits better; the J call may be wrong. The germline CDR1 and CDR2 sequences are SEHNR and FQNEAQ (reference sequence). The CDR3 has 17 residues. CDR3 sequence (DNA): TGTGCCAGCAGCTCAATACTGGGACAGGGGGTCTCCTACGAGCAGTACTTC. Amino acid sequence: CASSSILGQGVSYEQYF.

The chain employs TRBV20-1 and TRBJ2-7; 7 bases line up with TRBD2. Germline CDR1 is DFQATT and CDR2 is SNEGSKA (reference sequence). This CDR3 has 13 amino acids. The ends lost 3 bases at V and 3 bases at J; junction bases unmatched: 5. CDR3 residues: CSASGRGDYEQYF. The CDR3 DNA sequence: TGCAGTGCTAGTGGGAGGGGAGACTACGAGCAGTACTTC.